The 30 T cell receptor beta chains in this list originate from one sample, sequenced in a study of blood T cell repertoires in COVID-19. The repertoire was sequenced with immunoSEQ multiplex PCR; TCRdb's copy has only in-frame clones and lacks some. This sample has about 88,000 clones; around 90% occur once, and the top ten carry around 10%. Source material: peripheral blood. Source of these receptors: a man older than 75 with acute or convalescent COVID-19.

The gene calls are TRBV3-1 (or the pseudogene TRBV3-2) and TRBJ1-4; 7 bases are shared with TRBD1. The CDR3 length is 13 residues. After removal of 9 bases from V and 8 bases from J, the junction contained 9 bases not matched to a gene. In germline, CDR1 is LGHDT, CDR2 YNNKEL (reference sequence). The DNA of the CDR3 is TGTGCCAGTGGGGGGACAGCTATAGAAAAACTGTTTTTT. Translated, it gives CASGGTAIEKLFF.

Here the CDR3 DNA reads TGTGCCAGCAGTGAAGTATTCGGGGGGGTTTCCTACGAGCAGTACTTC. Translation: CASSEVFGGVSYEQYF. The rearrangement joins TRBV6-1 to TRBJ2-7, with 8 nucleotides matching TRBD2. This CDR3 has 16 residues. Germline assignment: CDR1 MNHNS and CDR2 SASEGT. The trim removed 1 base at V and 1 base at J, leaving 6 bases unmatched.

This clone was counted a single time. The chain links TRBV6-5 to TRBJ2-7, with 10 bases matching TRBD1. CDR3 size: 14 residues. V trimming: 5 bases; J trimming: 4 bases; junction bases outside the gene matches: 5. Germline CDR1 is MNHEY and CDR2 is SVGAGI. CDR3 bases: TGTGCCAGCAGTAGGGACAGGGGAAGTTACGAGCAGTACTTC. This sequence encodes CASSRDRGSYEQYF.

The chain combines TRBV7-9 with TRBJ1-4; 10 bases map to TRBD1. Germline CDR1 is SEHNR and CDR2 is FQNEAQ (reference sequence). V dropped 1 base and J dropped 14; count of bases not matched to a gene: 7. There are 14 residues in the CDR3. The chain's CDR3 is CASSLEGTGANLFF. The CDR3 DNA reads TGTGCCAGCAGCTTAGAGGGGACAGGGGCGAACCTGTTTTTT.

The genes are TRBV2 and TRBJ1-3, with TRBD1 matching over 8 bases. Germline V CDR1 and CDR2: SNHLY, FYNNEI. This CDR3 comprises 14 residues. With 3 bases clipped from V and 8 bases from J, the junction kept 6 bases outside the gene matches. CDR3 nucleotides: TGTGCCAGCAGTGACCCAGACAGGGGTCACACCATATATTTT. Translation gives CASSDPDRGHTIYF. The complete variable domain, with remaining parts taken from reference TRBV2 and TRBJ1-3, reads EPEVTQTPSHQVTQMGQEVILRCVPISNHLYFYWYRQILGQKVEFLVSFYNNEISEKSEIFDDQFSVERPDGSNFTLKIRSTKLEDSAMYFCASSDPDRGHTIYFGEGSWLTVV.

The sample holds a few counts of this clone. The V call is TRBV7-9, the J call TRBJ1-5; 11 bases line up with TRBD1. V shed 5 bases and J 6 bases; nucleotides not matched to a gene: 12. The germline V gene encodes CDR1 SEHNR and CDR2 FQNEAQ (reference sequence). This CDR3 is built from 17 residues. CDR3 sequence (DNA): TGTGCCAGCAGCGAAGGACAGGGGGCGTTTTGGGGTCAGCCCCAGCATTTT. Amino acids: CASSEGQGAFWGQPQHF. Variable domain in full (rest from reference TRBV7-9 and TRBJ1-5): DTGVSQNPRHKITKRGQNVTFRCDPISEHNRLYWYRQTLGQGPEFLTYFQNEAQLEKSRLLSDRFSAERPKGSFSTLEIQRTEQGDSAMYLCASSEGQGAFWGQPQHFGDGTRLSIL.

J is TRBJ2-3 and V is TRBV6-5; no definite D call. V lost 2 bases and J 2 bases, leaving 11 bases between the germline ends. CDR1 MNHEY and CDR2 SVGAGI come from the germline V gene. The CDR3 is made up of 15 amino acids. CDR3 bases: TGTGCCAGCAGTTACAACCCGAAAGCCACAGATACGCAGTATTTT. It specifies CASSYNPKATDTQYF.

The J gene is TRBJ2-5, the V gene TRBV11-3, with D possibly matching TRBD1 (5 bases). V lost 5 bases to trimming and J lost 5 bases, with 9 bases between them. Germline values: CDR1 SGHNT, CDR2 YENEEA. The CDR3 runs 12 residues. As DNA, the CDR3 is TGTGCCAGCAGCCCAGGGCGGGAGACCCAGTACTTC. It yields the protein CASSPGRETQYF. The complete variable domain, with remaining parts taken from reference TRBV11-3 and TRBJ2-5, reads EAGVVQSPRYKIIEKKQPVAFWCNPISGHNTLYWYLQNLGQGPELLIRYENEEAVDDSQLPKDRFSAERLKGVDSTLKIQPAELGDSAVYLCASSPGRETQYFGPGTRLLVL.

This chain joins TRBV7-2 and TRBJ2-3, with TRBD1 matching over 8 bases. Germline CDR1 is SGHTA and CDR2 is FQGNSA. The CDR3 has 14 residues. The ends lost 7 bases at V and 3 bases at J; junction bases unmatched: 6. CDR3 nucleotide sequence: TGTGCCAGCACCCTAAGACAGGGGACAGATACGCAGTATTTT. Translating gives CASTLRQGTDTQYF.

V gene TRBV28 combines with J gene TRBJ1-4; weak D call: TRBD1 (5 bases). The CDR3 is 15 residues long. V was shortened by 6 bases and J by 6 bases, with 17 bases between the two germline ends. The germline V gene encodes CDR1 MDHEN and CDR2 SYDVKM. The CDR3 sequence is CASSRLEVRDEKLFF. CDR3 nucleotide sequence: TGTGCCAGCAGCAGACTTGAGGTCAGGGATGAAAAACTGTTTTTT. The full variable domain, rest sourced from reference TRBV28 and TRBJ1-4, is DVKVTQSSRYLVKRTGEKVFLECVQDMDHENMFWYRQDPGLGLRLIYFSYDVKMKEKGDIPEGYSVSREKKERFSLILESASTNQTSMYLCASSRLEVRDEKLFFGSGTQLSVL.

The chain is built from TRBV5-1 and TRBJ2-2, with 9 bases fitting TRBD2. The CDR3 totals 16 residues. Losses at the gene ends were 0 bases for V and 4 bases for J; bases not matched to a gene: 4. In germline, CDR1 is SGHRS, CDR2 YFSETQ. The CDR3 loop is CASSLVSGSSTGELFF. CDR3 DNA: TGCGCCAGCAGCTTGGTTAGCGGGAGTTCCACCGGGGAGCTGTTTTTT.

The V gene is TRBV28, the J gene TRBJ2-7; the D gene is possibly TRBD1 (6 bases). This CDR3 spans 16 amino acids. The V end was cut by 4 bases, the J end by 1 base, with 17 bases between. Germline lookup yields CDR1 MDHEN and CDR2 SYDVKM. The CDR3 DNA sequence: TGTGCCAGCAGTTCACCCAGGACAGATTTATCCTACGAGCAGTACTTC. It encodes CASSSPRTDLSYEQYF.

The chain couples TRBV5-6 to TRBJ1-2; 8 bases align to TRBD1. Germline V gene sequence: CDR1 SGHDT, CDR2 YYEEEE. With V trimmed by 4 bases and J by 3 bases, 8 bases remained unmatched. The CDR3 has 15 residues. CDR3 in DNA: TGTGCCAGCAGCCCCGGGACAGGACATGACTATGGCTACACCTTC. This encodes CASSPGTGHDYGYTF.

V gene TRBV5-1 combines with J gene TRBJ1-3, with 8 positions matching TRBD1. The junction had 5 bases not matched to a gene; V was cut back by 6 bases and J by 0 bases. There are 15 residues in the CDR3. CDR1 and CDR2 (germline): SGHRS, YFSETQ. The CDR3 DNA reads TGCGCCAGCACCAGGACAGGGACCTCTGGAAACACCATATATTTT. Protein sequence: CASTRTGTSGNTIYF.

V usage is TRBV24-1 and J usage is TRBJ1-6; possible D gene TRBD1, 5 bases. Trimming removed 5 bases at V and 10 bases at J, with 17 bases between. Germline assignment: CDR1 KGHDR and CDR2 SFDVKD. The CDR3 loop spans 15 amino acids. CDR3: CATSGKQASRSPLHF. CDR3 bases: TGTGCCACCAGTGGCAAACAGGCGTCGCGGTCACCCCTCCACTTT.

This clone was detected once. The chain joins TRBV5-1 to TRBJ2-7; D is unresolved. This CDR3 comprises 13 residues. V was shortened by 0 bases and J by 6 bases, with 10 bases between the two germline ends. Looked up from germline, CDR1 is SGHRS and CDR2 is YFSETQ. In DNA form, the CDR3 reads TGCGCCAGCAGCTTGGGACTGGAGTTCGAGCAGTACTTC. Translated, it gives CASSLGLEFEQYF.

This clone was detected only once. Other DNA sequences in the same sample also yield this CDR3. This chain links TRBV27 with TRBJ2-1; D is ambiguous. The CDR3 consists of 13 residues. V was cut by 6 bases and J by 0 bases, with 6 bases left in between. Germline loops: CDR1 MNHEY, CDR2 SMNVEV (reference sequence). The CDR3 sequence: CASSRPSYNEQFF. The CDR3 DNA follows: TGTGCCAGCAGCCGTCCCTCCTACAATGAGCAGTTCTTC.

V gene TRBV5-1 combines with J gene TRBJ2-2; 9 bases map to TRBD1. The junction had 9 bases not matched to a gene; V was cut back by 2 bases and J by 4 bases. This CDR3 has 17 amino acids. Per the germline V gene, CDR1 is SGHRS and CDR2 is YFSETQ. In DNA, the CDR3 is TGCGCCAGCAGCTTCCCCCCGGGACAGGGTCCCACCGGGGAGCTGTTTTTT. Residues: CASSFPPGQGPTGELFF.

This clone was counted between two and nine times. The chain employs TRBV19 and TRBJ1-5, with D perhaps TRBD1 (6 bases). The V gene lost 8 bases and the J gene lost 6 bases, with 14 bases spanning the gap. The germline gives CDR1 LNHDA, CDR2 SQIVND (reference sequence). The CDR3 is made up of 13 amino acids. The CDR3 DNA is TGTGCCAGTCAACCTGGACAGCTTCAGCCCCAGCATTTT. Its translation is CASQPGQLQPQHF.

J is TRBJ1-4 and V is TRBV11-2; no firm D call. The germline V gene has CDR1 SGHAT and CDR2 FQNNGV. The germline V and J ends were trimmed by 1 base and 2 bases, with 8 bases remaining between them. This CDR3 is built from 15 residues. The CDR3 region has the DNA TGTGCCAGCAGCTTAGGACACAGCACTAATGAAAAACTGTTTTTT. This sequence encodes CASSLGHSTNEKLFF.

The gene calls are TRBV18 and TRBJ2-7, with D maybe TRBD2 (6 bases). In germline, CDR1 is KGHSH, CDR2 LQKENI. This CDR3 is 15 amino acids long. V was pared by 2 bases and J by 5 bases, with 16 bases between. The CDR3 sequence: CASSPRGLLLDEQYF. DNA of the CDR3: TGTGCCAGCTCACCAAGAGGACTATTGTTAGACGAGCAGTACTTC.

This chain joins TRBV15 and TRBJ2-7, with D possibly being TRBD2 (6 bases). Trimming took off 8 bases at V and 1 base at J, with 12 bases between the two ends. The CDR3 runs to 13 residues. Germline loops: CDR1 LNHNV, CDR2 YYDKDF (reference sequence). The CDR3: CATGRRGSYEQYF. Written as DNA, the CDR3 is TGTGCCACCGGGAGGCGCGGGTCCTACGAGCAGTACTTC.

The chain is built from TRBV2 and TRBJ1-2, with 9 bases aligning to TRBD1. The trim removed 6 bases at V and 5 bases at J, leaving 7 bases unmatched. Germline lookup yields CDR1 SNHLY and CDR2 FYNNEI. The CDR3 is 14 amino acids. The CDR3 DNA reads TGTGCCAGCAGCGGTGAGGACAGGGGATATGGCTACACCTTC. This gives the protein CASSGEDRGYGYTF.

The chain joins TRBV19 to TRBJ1-5; perhaps TRBD1 as D (5 bases). CDR1 and CDR2 from the germline V gene are LNHDA and SQIVND (reference sequence). The CDR3 is made up of 13 amino acids. The V and J ends lost 5 bases and 2 bases respectively, with 7 bases between them. CDR3: CASSGGGNQPQHF. For the CDR3, the DNA is TGTGCCAGTAGTGGAGGGGGCAATCAGCCCCAGCATTTT.

The CDR3, as DNA: TGTGCCAGTAGTGTTGCGGGACAGGTCGCGGGGGAGCAGTACTTC. It encodes CASSVAGQVAGEQYF. J is TRBJ2-7 and V is TRBV19; 8 bases agree with TRBD1. Germline loops: CDR1 LNHDA, CDR2 SQIVND (reference sequence). The CDR3 sequence is 15 residues long. J was trimmed by 7 bases and V by 5 bases; bases with no gene match: 13.

This clone was counted a few times. J is TRBJ1-2 and V is TRBV5-1; no clear D gene. The V end was cut by 0 bases, the J end by 2 bases, with 8 bases between. The CDR3 covers 14 residues. CDR1 SGHRS and CDR2 YFSETQ come from the germline V gene. CDR3 amino acids: CASSLGEVNYGYTF. The CDR3 bases are TGCGCCAGCAGCTTGGGTGAGGTAAACTATGGCTACACCTTC.

This sequence joins TRBV5-6 and TRBJ1-2; D is perhaps TRBD1 (6 bases). V gave up 6 bases and J gave up 7 bases, with 16 bases separating them. Germline lookup yields CDR1 SGHDT and CDR2 YYEEEE. The CDR3 extends over 13 amino acids. CDR3 loop: CASTPRTDGGYTF. The CDR3 bases are TGTGCCAGCACCCCTCGGACAGATGGTGGCTACACCTTC. Looking up the rest from reference TRBV5-6 and TRBJ1-2 gives the full variable domain: DAGVTQSPTHLIKTRGQQVTLRCSPKSGHDTVSWYQQALGQGPQFIFQYYEEEERQRGNFPDRFSGHQFPNYSSELNVNALLLGDSALYLCASTPRTDGGYTFGSGTRLTVV.

This clone was seen a handful of times. This chain connects TRBV5-5 to TRBJ1-2; 7 nucleotides agree with TRBD1. This CDR3 region has 15 residues. V was clipped by 3 bases and J by 2 bases; unmatched bases: 7. Germline V lookup: CDR1 SGHKS, CDR2 YYEKEE (reference sequence). Here the CDR3 reads CASSYQTGQNYGYTF. The CDR3 DNA reads TGTGCCAGCAGCTACCAGACAGGGCAAAACTATGGCTACACCTTC.

CDR3 DNA sequence: TGTGCCAGCAGCGCCCCAGGGTCCGGAGAAGCTTTCTTT. It yields the protein CASSAPGSGEAFF. This chain uses TRBV9 with TRBJ1-1; weak D call: TRBD1 (5 bases). Germline V gives CDR1 SGDLS, CDR2 YYNGEE. The CDR3 loop spans 13 amino acids. V was cut by 3 bases and J by 8 bases, with 14 bases left in between.

The J gene is TRBJ1-2, the V gene TRBV19, with 10 bases that match TRBD1. V was pared by 5 bases and J by 12 bases, with 9 bases of the junction left unmatched. This CDR3 is built from 13 residues. CDR1 LNHDA and CDR2 SQIVND come from the germline V gene (reference sequence). The CDR3 loop is CASSGDRGLGNTF. CDR3 bases: TGTGCCAGTAGTGGAGACAGGGGGCTAGGAAACACCTTC. The full variable domain, rest sourced from reference TRBV19 and TRBJ1-2, is DGGITQSPKYLFRKEGQNVTLSCEQNLNHDAMYWYRQDPGQGLRLIYYSQIVNDFQKGDIAEGYSVSREKKESFPLTVTSAQKNPTAFYLCASSGDRGLGNTFGSGTRLTVV.